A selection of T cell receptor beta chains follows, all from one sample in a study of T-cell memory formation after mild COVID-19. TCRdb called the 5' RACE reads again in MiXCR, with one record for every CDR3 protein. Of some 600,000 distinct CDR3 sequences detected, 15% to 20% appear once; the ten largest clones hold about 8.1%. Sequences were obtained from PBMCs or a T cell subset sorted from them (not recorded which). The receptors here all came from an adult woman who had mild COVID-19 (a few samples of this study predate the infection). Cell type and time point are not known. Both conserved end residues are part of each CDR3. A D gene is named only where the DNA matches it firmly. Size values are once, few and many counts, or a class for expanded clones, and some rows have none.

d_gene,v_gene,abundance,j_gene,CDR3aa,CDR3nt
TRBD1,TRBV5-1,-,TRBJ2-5,CASSQGTGAETQYF,TGCGCCAGCAGCCAGGGGACAGGAGCAGAGACCCAGTACTTC
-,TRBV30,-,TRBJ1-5,CAWSRGGQPQHF,TGTGCCTGGAGCAGGGGCGGGCAGCCCCAGCATTTT
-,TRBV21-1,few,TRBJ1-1,CASSKVFWPGGSPQRTGATTEAFF,TGTGCCAGCAGCAAAGTGTTTTGGCCGGGCGGGTCACCGCAAAGGACAGGGGCGACAACTGAAGCTTTCTTT
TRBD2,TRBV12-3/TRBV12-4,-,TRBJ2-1,CASSFGWGGRVDEQFF,TGTGCCAGCAGTTTCGGATGGGGCGGGAGGGTCGATGAGCAGTTCTTC
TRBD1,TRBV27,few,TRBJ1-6,CASSPDRVSPLHF,TGTGCCAGCAGCCCCGACAGGGTGTCACCCCTCCACTTT
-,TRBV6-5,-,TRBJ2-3,CASSYKRIPTDTQYF,TGTGCCAGCAGTTACAAGCGGATACCCACAGATACGCAGTATTTT
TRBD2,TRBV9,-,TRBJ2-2,CASSVGPGGTGELFF,TGTGCCAGCAGCGTAGGTCCGGGAGGCACCGGGGAGCTGTTTTTT
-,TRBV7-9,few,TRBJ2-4,CASSSSSRPKPENIQYF,TGTGCCAGCAGCTCGAGTAGTCGGCCCAAGCCCGAAAACATTCAGTACTTC
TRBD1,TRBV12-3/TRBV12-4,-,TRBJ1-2,CASSLVGQNIYGYTF,TGTGCCAGCAGTTTAGTGGGACAGAATATCTATGGCTACACCTTC
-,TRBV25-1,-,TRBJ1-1,CASSEGHQNTEAFF,TGTGCCAGCAGTGAAGGACACCAGAACACTGAAGCTTTCTTT
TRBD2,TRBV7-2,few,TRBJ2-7,CASSYAGGLDEQYF,TGTGCCAGCAGCTATGCGGGAGGGTTGGACGAGCAGTACTTC
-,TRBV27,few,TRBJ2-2,CASSFKSGQYTGELFF,TGTGCCAGCAGTTTCAAATCTGGACAGTACACCGGGGAGCTGTTTTTT
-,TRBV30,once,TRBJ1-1,CAWSPEGRGSEAFF,TGTGCCTGGAGTCCCGAGGGCAGGGGCAGTGAAGCTTTCTTT
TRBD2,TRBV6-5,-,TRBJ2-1,CATMNSGGVVNEQFF,TGTGCCACCATGAATAGCGGGGGGGTGGTGAATGAGCAGTTCTTC
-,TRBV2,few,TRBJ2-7,CASSDTYVSSYEQYF,TGTGCCAGCAGTGACACTTACGTCAGCTCCTACGAGCAGTACTTC
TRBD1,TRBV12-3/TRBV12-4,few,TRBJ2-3,CASSFTGATDTQYF,TGTGCCAGCAGTTTCACAGGGGCAACAGATACGCAGTATTTT
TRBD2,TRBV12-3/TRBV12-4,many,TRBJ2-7,CASSLAGGPYEQYF,TGCGCCTCGTCCCTAGCGGGGGGGCCCTACGAGCAGTACTTC
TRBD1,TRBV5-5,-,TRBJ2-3,CASSLRGGQGADTQYF,TGTGCCAGCAGCTTGAGGGGGGGACAGGGAGCAGATACGCAGTATTTT
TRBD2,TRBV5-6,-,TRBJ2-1,CASSSSGEYNEQFF,TGTGCCAGCAGCTCTAGCGGGGAGTACAATGAGCAGTTCTTC
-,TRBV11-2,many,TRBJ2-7,CASSITGYEQYF,TGTGCCAGCAGCATAACAGGGTACGAGCAGTACTTC
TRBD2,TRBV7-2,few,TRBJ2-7,CASSLRTSGSSLSYEQYF,TGTGCCAGCAGCTTACGGACTAGCGGGAGTAGTCTGTCCTACGAGCAGTACTTC
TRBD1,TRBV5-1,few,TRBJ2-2,CASSWAGQANTGELFF,TGCGCCAGCAGCTGGGCCGGACAGGCTAACACCGGGGAGCTGTTTTTT
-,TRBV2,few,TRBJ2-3,CASLRGTRTDTQYF,TGTGCCAGCTTGCGAGGGACTCGCACAGATACGCAGTATTTT
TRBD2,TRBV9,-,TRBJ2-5,CASSGGGLAGAQETQYF,TGTGCCAGCAGCGGGGGAGGGCTAGCGGGGGCCCAAGAGACCCAGTACTTC
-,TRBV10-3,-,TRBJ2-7,CAISDPPNLPIYEQYF,TGTGCCATCAGTGATCCACCGAACCTCCCCATCTACGAGCAGTACTTC
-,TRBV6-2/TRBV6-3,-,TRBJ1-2,CASRPGYSGVGYTF,TGTGCCAGCAGGCCAGGGTACTCAGGGGTTGGCTACACCTTC